A selection of T cell receptor beta chains follows, all from one sample in a study of shared clonotypes between healthy human individuals. The data were produced by immunoSEQ multiplex PCR, yet TCRdb's version contains in-frame clones alone and is incomplete. Here the sample spans about 2.5 million clones, around 92% being singletons. Sequencing used naive CD4+ T cells from PBMCs. Receptors originate from a young man in good health. Some clones in this sample may be carry-over from other donors' samples. Both conserved end residues are part of each CDR3. D genes are given only for firm matches. Size values are once, few and many counts, or a class for expanded clones, and some rows have none.

cdr3_aa,cdr3_nt,d_call,v_call,clone_size,j_call
CASSPQAGADTQYF,TGTGCCAGTTCCCCCCAGGCGGGAGCAGATACGCAGTATTTT,TRBD2,TRBV6-5,NA,TRBJ2-3
CASSEGIAGGPPDTQYF,TGTGCCAGCAGTGAAGGGATAGCGGGAGGGCCCCCAGATACGCAGTATTTT,TRBD2,TRBV6-1,once,TRBJ2-3
CASSSYGLTGELFF,TGTGCCAGCAGCTCCTACGGGCTTACCGGGGAGCTGTTTTTT,NA,TRBV7-3,NA,TRBJ2-2
CASRDGQVNTEAFF,TGTGCCAGCAGGGATGGACAGGTGAACACTGAAGCTTTCTTT,TRBD1,TRBV28,few,TRBJ1-1
CASSFGTGWPEAFF,TGCGCCAGCAGCTTCGGGACAGGGTGGCCTGAAGCTTTCTTT,TRBD1,TRBV5-1,NA,TRBJ1-1
CASSPMTVFGNTIYF,TGTGCCAGCTCACCGATGACAGTGTTTGGAAACACCATATATTTT,NA,TRBV18,few,TRBJ1-3
CASSLVPSGRGDEQFF,TGCGCCAGCAGCTTGGTTCCTAGCGGGCGGGGGGATGAGCAGTTCTTC,TRBD2,TRBV5-1,NA,TRBJ2-1
CASSLGTGDYNEQFF,TGCGCCAGCAGCCTGGGGACAGGAGACTACAATGAGCAGTTCTTC,TRBD1,TRBV5-1,NA,TRBJ2-1
CAISERGGKNTIYF,TGTGCCATCAGTGAGAGGGGAGGAAAGAACACCATATATTTT,NA,TRBV10-3,NA,TRBJ1-3
CASSRTSGSSYEQYF,TGTGCCAGCAGCCGGACTAGCGGGAGTTCCTACGAGCAGTACTTC,TRBD2,TRBV28,NA,TRBJ2-7
CASRGRDGSSYEQYF,TGTGCCAGCAGGGGGAGGGACGGCAGCTCCTACGAGCAGTACTTC,TRBD2,TRBV28,NA,TRBJ2-7
CASSTLMDRNYGYTF,TGTGCCAGCAGCACCCTGATGGACAGAAACTATGGCTACACCTTC,NA,TRBV2,NA,TRBJ1-2
CASSYGAKGNTIYF,TGTGCCAGCAGTTACGGCGCAAAGGGAAACACCATATATTTT,NA,TRBV6-5,once,TRBJ1-3
CASSPQGQSSGNTIYF,TGTGCCAGCAGCCCTCAAGGACAGTCCTCTGGAAACACCATATATTTT,NA,TRBV9,once,TRBJ1-3
CAWSLRTSASSTDTQYF,TGTGCCTGGAGTCTTCGGACTAGCGCTTCTAGCACAGATACGCAGTATTTT,TRBD2,TRBV30,NA,TRBJ2-3
CASSVGTAPNEKLFF,TGCGCCAGCAGCGTGGGGACGGCCCCCAATGAAAAACTGTTTTTT,NA,TRBV5-1,NA,TRBJ1-4
CASSISVTRPQHF,TGTGCCAGTAGTATTTCGGTTACGAGGCCCCAGCATTTT,NA,TRBV19,NA,TRBJ1-5
CASSLSLAGGQETQYF,TGTGCCAGCAGCTTATCCCTAGCGGGAGGCCAGGAGACCCAGTACTTC,TRBD2,TRBV7-2,NA,TRBJ2-5
CASSPEEYYGYTF,TGTGCCAGCAGTCCCGAGGAGTACTATGGCTACACCTTC,NA,TRBV28,NA,TRBJ1-2
CAWSLSGGTDTQYF,TGTGCCTGGAGTCTTTCGGGAGGCACAGATACGCAGTATTTT,NA,TRBV30,NA,TRBJ2-3
CASSVRDKTDTQYF,TGTGCCAGCAGTGTCCGGGACAAAACAGATACGCAGTATTTT,NA,TRBV6-1,NA,TRBJ2-3
CASSHTAPYNEQFF,TGTGCCAGCAGCCACACAGCCCCCTACAATGAGCAGTTCTTC,NA,TRBV14,NA,TRBJ2-1
CASSSHSNQPQHF,TGTGCCAGCAGCTCCCACAGCAATCAGCCCCAGCATTTT,NA,TRBV7-2,few,TRBJ1-5
CASSRDSAGTQYF,TGTGCCAGCAGCCGGGACAGTGCTGGAACCCAGTACTTC,TRBD1,TRBV7-9,NA,TRBJ2-5
CAWGTAYEQYF,TGTGCCTGGGGGACAGCCTACGAGCAGTACTTC,TRBD1,TRBV30,once,TRBJ2-7
CASSPPTSRTSNYGYTF,TGCGCTAGCAGTCCCCCGACCAGCCGGACGAGTAACTATGGCTACACCTTC,NA,TRBV5-1,NA,TRBJ1-2
CASSFYGEGETQYF,TGTGCCAGCAGTTTCTACGGGGAGGGAGAGACCCAGTACTTC,TRBD2,TRBV28,once,TRBJ2-5
CASSLREIAGYNEQFF,TGTGCCAGCAGCCTACGGGAGATAGCGGGGTACAATGAGCAGTTCTTC,TRBD2,TRBV11-3,NA,TRBJ2-1
CASSRLKSSYNEQFF,TGTGCCAGCAGCCGCCTGAAAAGCTCCTACAATGAGCAGTTCTTC,NA,TRBV14,NA,TRBJ2-1
CASSLGRRFSGSSSYEQYF,TGTGCCAGCAGTTTAGGTAGACGCTTCTCGGGTTCCAGCTCCTACGAGCAGTACTTC,NA,TRBV28,NA,TRBJ2-7
CASRLDRYDGELFF,TGTGCCAGCAGGTTGGACAGATACGACGGGGAGCTGTTTTTT,NA,TRBV7-3,NA,TRBJ2-2
CASSLLVRGHQPQHF,TGTGCCAGCAGTTTGCTCGTAAGAGGGCATCAGCCCCAGCATTTT,NA,TRBV28,NA,TRBJ1-5
CASSLLTEQPYEQYF,TGTGCCAGCAGCTTGTTGACAGAACAACCGTACGAGCAGTACTTC,NA,TRBV5-4,NA,TRBJ2-7
CASSLRSAGDEQYF,TGTGCCAGCAGCTTGCGGTCCGCGGGAGACGAGCAGTACTTC,TRBD2,TRBV5-4,once,TRBJ2-7
CASHLAGPYNEQFF,TGTGCCAGCCACCTAGCGGGACCTTACAATGAGCAGTTCTTC,TRBD2,TRBV7-9,once,TRBJ2-1
CASSFPQAVSEQYF,TGTGCCAGCAGCTTTCCACAGGCGGTGTCCGAGCAGTACTTC,NA,TRBV5-6,NA,TRBJ2-7
CASTRTSGSQAQDTQYF,TGTGCCAGCACGAGGACTAGCGGGAGTCAGGCACAAGATACGCAGTATTTT,TRBD2,TRBV25-1,NA,TRBJ2-3
CASSQELAGRAEQFF,TGTGCCAGCAGCCAAGAATTAGCGGGGAGGGCTGAGCAGTTCTTC,TRBD2,TRBV4-2,once,TRBJ2-1
CASSQDPGRGNTIYF,TGTGCCAGCAGCCAAGATCCAGGTAGAGGAAACACCATATATTTT,NA,TRBV14,NA,TRBJ1-3
CAISESTRRAGGQPQHF,TGTGCCATCAGTGAGTCGACTCGGAGAGCTGGGGGTCAGCCCCAGCATTTT,NA,TRBV10-3,NA,TRBJ1-5
CASSLALYNEQFF,TGCGCCAGCAGCTTGGCCCTCTACAATGAGCAGTTCTTC,NA,TRBV5-1,NA,TRBJ2-1
CSARGSYEQYF,TGCAGTGCTAGGGGATCCTACGAGCAGTACTTC,NA,TRBV20-1,NA,TRBJ2-7